Below are 32 T cell receptor beta chains sequenced from a single sample in a study of CD8 T cells in Susac syndrome. Random hexamers primed reverse transcription of about 0.5 to 1 ug RNA. Each CDR3 protein is one row after TCRdb ran MiXCR on the immunoSEQ multiplex PCR reads. The sample includes hundreds of thousands of distinct CDR3 sequences, around 93% of them seen just once. Sequenced sample: CD4+ T cells from PBMCs. All receptors derive from a human donor with multiple sclerosis.

The gene calls are TRBV29-1 and TRBJ1-3; maybe TRBD1 (5 bases). In germline, CDR1 is SQVTM, CDR2 ANQGSEA. Deletions cut 0 bases from V and 3 bases from J, with 21 bases between. This CDR3 is built from 18 residues. The CDR3 loop reads CSVEDGRQPRLGGNTIYF. The DNA of the CDR3 is TGCAGCGTTGAAGATGGACGACAGCCAAGATTAGGTGGAAACACCATATATTTT.

The gene calls are TRBV11-2 and TRBJ2-7, with D maybe TRBD2 (6 bases). The CDR3 consists of 14 residues. V was trimmed by 0 bases and J by 5 bases, leaving 11 bases between them. The V gene's germline CDR1 is SGHAT and CDR2 FQNNGV. The DNA of the CDR3 is TGTGCCAGCAGCTTAGATGGGGGGACCCACGAGCAGTACTTC. Translation: CASSLDGGTHEQYF.

The genes are TRBV9 and TRBJ1-6; D is ambiguous. This CDR3 spans 15 amino acids. Germline-derived CDR1 and CDR2 are SGDLS and YYNGEE. V shed 2 bases and J shed 6 bases, with 12 bases lying between them. CDR3 protein: CASSVSSLVNSPLHF. The CDR3 DNA is TGTGCCAGCAGCGTTTCCAGCCTGGTTAATTCACCCCTCCACTTT. Full variable domain (outside the CDR3, taken from reference TRBV9 and TRBJ1-6): DSGVTQTPKHLITATGQRVTLRCSPRSGDLSVYWYQQSLDQGLQFLIQYYNGEERAKGNILERFSAQQFPDLHSELNLSSLELGDSALYFCASSVSSLVNSPLHFGNGTRLTVT.

This chain uses TRBV30 with TRBJ1-5; no definite D call. V shed 1 base and J shed 9 bases, with 10 bases lying between them. The CDR3 is 12 amino acids. The germline V gene encodes CDR1 GTSNPN and CDR2 SVGIG (reference sequence). The CDR3: CAWSEPWGPQHF. CDR3 nucleotide sequence: TGTGCCTGGAGTGAGCCTTGGGGGCCCCAGCATTTT.

DNA of the CDR3: TGTGCCACCCGGGGTGGGAGTGGGGTCGGGGAGCTGTTTTTT. Protein product: CATRGGSGVGELFF. This chain uses TRBV2 with TRBJ2-2; weak D call: TRBD2 (5 bases). This CDR3 has 14 amino acids. V was cut by 10 bases and J by 7 bases, with 19 bases left in between. Germline CDR1 SNHLY, CDR2 FYNNEI.

The chain links TRBV19 to TRBJ1-2; D gene unclear. Trimming stripped 4 bases from V and 1 base from J, with 4 bases between. The length of the CDR3 is 12 residues. CDR1 LNHDA and CDR2 SQIVND come from the germline V gene (reference sequence). The chain's CDR3 is CASSTVNYGYTF. The CDR3 nucleotides read TGTGCCAGTAGTACCGTTAACTATGGCTACACCTTC.

The rearrangement joins TRBV3-1 to TRBJ2-3; 8 bases match TRBD1. CDR3 size: 16 residues. The germline V gene encodes CDR1 LGHDT and CDR2 YNNKEL (reference sequence). Losses at the gene ends were 1 base for V and 1 base for J; bases not matched to a gene: 4. This chain's CDR3 is CASSQAGTGGTDTQYF. DNA for the CDR3: TGTGCCAGCAGCCAAGCGGGGACAGGCGGCACAGATACGCAGTATTTT.

The chain joins TRBV28 to TRBJ2-1, with D possibly TRBD1 on 6 matching bases. Germline-derived CDR1 and CDR2 are MDHEN and SYDVKM. The CDR3 totals 13 residues. V was clipped by 7 bases and J by 5 bases, with 12 bases between them. The CDR3, as DNA: TGTGCCAGCATTGAACAGGGCCACAATGAGCAGTTCTTC. Protein product: CASIEQGHNEQFF.

J is TRBJ1-1 and V is TRBV27; 9 bases fit TRBD1. CDR3 size: 16 residues. Looked up from germline, CDR1 is MNHEY and CDR2 is SMNVEV (reference sequence). The junction had 7 bases not matched to a gene; V was cut back by 2 bases and J by 3 bases. The CDR3 spells CASSLGLGQGDTEAFF. The DNA for the CDR3 is TGTGCCAGCAGTTTAGGGTTGGGACAGGGTGACACTGAAGCTTTCTTT.

The chain links TRBV20-1 to TRBJ2-7, with 11 bases that match TRBD2. The V gene end was trimmed by 0 bases and the J gene end by 0 bases; junction bases not matched to a gene: 4. There are 16 residues in the CDR3. Germline CDR1 and CDR2: DFQATT and SNEGSKA (reference sequence). CDR3: CSARDLAGGPSYEQYF. DNA of the CDR3: TGCAGTGCTAGAGATTTAGCGGGGGGGCCCTCCTACGAGCAGTACTTC.

V and J are TRBV7-9 and TRBJ2-7; D is perhaps TRBD1 (6 bases). Germline CDR1 SEHNR, CDR2 FQNEAQ (reference sequence). Trimming removed 4 bases from V and 7 bases from J, with 20 bases in between. This CDR3 comprises 15 residues. The CDR3 loop reads CASSSYRAAVGEQYF. In nucleotides, the CDR3 is TGTGCCAGCAGCTCCTACAGGGCCGCCGTTGGGGAGCAGTACTTC.

This clonotype was counted only a few times. The gene calls are TRBV14 and TRBJ1-2; TRBD1 matches 9 bases. CDR1 SGHDN and CDR2 FVKESK come from the germline V gene. V lost 5 bases to trimming and J lost 2 bases; unmatched junction nucleotides: 9. The CDR3 length is 16 residues. CDR3 in DNA: TGTGCCAGCAGCGGTGGGACAGGGCGGAGGAACTATGGCTACACCTTC. It translates to CASSGGTGRRNYGYTF.

V usage is TRBV6-6 and J usage is TRBJ1-1; 9 bases match TRBD1. J gave up 3 bases and V 7 bases, and 6 bases lay outside the gene matches. The CDR3 is made up of 14 amino acids. Germline V lookup: CDR1 MNHNY, CDR2 SVGAGI (reference sequence). The CDR3 DNA sequence: TGTGCCAGCACCGACAGGGGGAGGCACACTGAAGCTTTCTTT. Protein product: CASTDRGRHTEAFF.

Here the CDR3 reads CASSSIRVYETQYF. CDR3 DNA: TGTGCCAGCAGCTCGATCAGGGTTTACGAGACCCAGTACTTC. The rearrangement links TRBV11-2 to TRBJ2-5; perhaps TRBD1 as D (5 bases). CDR1 and CDR2 from the germline V gene are SGHAT and FQNNGV. V was cut by 4 bases and J by 5 bases, with 14 bases left in between. This CDR3 contains 14 residues.

V usage is TRBV28 and J usage is TRBJ2-7, with TRBD2 matching over 8 bases. CDR1 MDHEN and CDR2 SYDVKM come from the germline V gene. The CDR3 covers 15 residues. Trimming cost V 0 bases and J 2 bases; bases outside gene matches: 3. For the CDR3, the DNA is TGTGCCAGCAGTTTATGGAGACTAGCGCCCTACGAGCAGTACTTC. Protein product: CASSLWRLAPYEQYF.

This chain links TRBV15 with TRBJ2-5; D call uncertain. V was shortened by 1 base and J by 1 base, with 10 bases between the two germline ends. Germline CDR1 is LNHNV and CDR2 is YYDKDF (reference sequence). This CDR3 has 15 amino acids. The CDR3 reads CATSRGVVSQETQYF. The CDR3 coding sequence is TGTGCCACCAGCAGAGGTGTGGTTAGCCAAGAGACCCAGTACTTC.

The V and J genes are TRBV5-4 and TRBJ2-6; a weak D match, TRBD1 (5 bases). CDR1 is SGHNT and CDR2 is YYREEE in the germline V gene (reference sequence). Trimming took 9 bases from V and 1 from J, leaving 20 bases between them. The CDR3 length is 17 residues. The CDR3 protein is CATHQGPQGSGANVLTF. In DNA form, the CDR3 reads TGTGCCACACACCAGGGCCCCCAGGGTTCTGGGGCCAACGTCCTGACTTTC.

This sequence joins TRBV21-1 and TRBJ2-3; no check of the table's D call, TRBD2, against the DNA was made. TRBV21-1 is tagged as a pseudogene. This CDR3 region has 18 residues. This CDR3 is CASSKSGVWLADTDTQYF. CDR3 coding DNA: TGTGCCAGCAGCAAATCGGGGGTCTGGCTAGCGGACACAGATACGCAGTATTTT.

The J gene is TRBJ1-3, the V gene TRBV5-1; possible D gene TRBD1, 5 bases. The CDR3 sequence is 15 residues long. Trimming took off 2 bases at V and 4 bases at J, with 13 bases between the two ends. Per germline, CDR1 SGHRS and CDR2 YFSETQ. The CDR3 region has the DNA TGCGCCAGCAGCTTCTCAGGGATCGCCGGAAACACCATATATTTT. Protein sequence: CASSFSGIAGNTIYF.

The chain has TRBV6-5 and TRBJ2-7; D call uncertain. This CDR3 has 13 residues. Germline assignment: CDR1 MNHEY and CDR2 SVGAGI. Trimming pared 0 bases from V and 6 bases from J, leaving 9 bases between. This CDR3 reads CASSYSSWGEQYF. CDR3 bases: TGTGCCAGCAGTTACTCGTCTTGGGGCGAGCAGTACTTC.

The gene calls are TRBV9 and TRBJ2-7; D remains unclear. The CDR3 is 14 residues long. Germline CDR1 SGDLS, CDR2 YYNGEE. The ends were cut back, 0 bases at V and 0 bases at J, with 7 bases in the middle. This CDR3 reads CASSVGVDSYEQYF. The CDR3 nucleotides read TGTGCCAGCAGCGTAGGGGTAGACTCCTACGAGCAGTACTTC. Full variable domain (outside the CDR3, taken from reference TRBV9 and TRBJ2-7): DSGVTQTPKHLITATGQRVTLRCSPRSGDLSVYWYQQSLDQGLQFLIQYYNGEERAKGNILERFSAQQFPDLHSELNLSSLELGDSALYFCASSVGVDSYEQYFGPGTRLTVT.

CDR3 amino acids: CSSRQGDYGYTF. CDR3 DNA: TGCAGCAGCCGACAGGGGGACTATGGCTACACCTTC. The chain employs TRBV29-1 and TRBJ1-2; 9 nucleotides agree with TRBD1. V shed 8 bases, J shed 3 bases, and the junction held 4 bases outside the gene matches. The CDR3 runs 12 residues. Per germline, CDR1 SQVTM and CDR2 ANQGSEA.

This rearrangement joins TRBV7-3 to TRBJ1-1; 8 bases align to TRBD1. Trimming cost V 5 bases and J 1 base; bases outside gene matches: 15. Germline V gene data show CDR1 as SGHTA and CDR2 as FQGTGA. This CDR3 has 18 residues. CDR3 nucleotides: TGTGCCAGCAGCCCTCACCCCCCGGGACAGGAAGAGAACACTGAAGCTTTCTTT. Amino acid sequence: CASSPHPPGQEENTEAFF.

This sequence joins TRBV14 and TRBJ2-5; D not certain. The CDR3 contains 12 residues. The V and J ends lost 5 bases and 5 bases respectively, with 9 bases between them. CDR1 and CDR2 (germline): SGHDN, FVKESK. The DNA of the CDR3 is TGTGCCAGCAGCTCCCGCCGGGAGACCCAGTACTTC. Its protein is CASSSRRETQYF.

The V gene is TRBV4-1, the J gene TRBJ1-2; 12 positions match TRBD1. Germline lookup yields CDR1 MGHRA and CDR2 YSYEKL. This CDR3 is 18 amino acids long. The J segment lost 4 bases and the V segment lost 3 bases, leaving 12 bases of the junction unmatched. This CDR3 is CASSQRSGTGGAGYGYTF. The CDR3 DNA is TGCGCCAGCAGCCAGCGATCCGGGACAGGGGGCGCTGGCTATGGCTACACCTTC.

This rearrangement joins TRBV19 to TRBJ2-1, with 13 bases that match TRBD2. The germline V gene encodes CDR1 LNHDA and CDR2 SQIVND (reference sequence). The CDR3 contains 17 residues. J lost 2 bases, V lost 5 bases, and 6 bases had no gene match. DNA for the CDR3: TGTGCCAGTAGTCCGCTAACTAGCGGGAGGGCCTACAATGAGCAGTTCTTC. Encoded protein: CASSPLTSGRAYNEQFF.

The chain couples TRBV12-3 or TRBV12-4 to TRBJ1-5, with TRBD1 matching over 7 bases. V was pared by 4 bases and J by 1 base, with 4 bases of the junction left unmatched. The CDR3 is 15 residues long. The CDR3, as DNA: TGTGCCAGCAGTTGGGACAGTAAGAGCAATCAGCCCCAGCATTTT. Protein: CASSWDSKSNQPQHF.

This chain joins TRBV3-1 and TRBJ2-6; D uncertain. From germline, CDR1 is LGHDT and CDR2 YNNKEL (reference sequence). V was pared by 2 bases and J by 0 bases, with 5 bases between. The CDR3 covers 15 residues. Written as DNA, the CDR3 is TGTGCCAGCAGCCAACCCAGCTCTGGGGCCAACGTCCTGACTTTC. This sequence encodes CASSQPSSGANVLTF.

V gene TRBV7-8 combines with J gene TRBJ2-2, with D uncertain. CDR3 length equals 16 residues. Germline CDR1 and CDR2: SGHVS and FQNEAQ. Trimming left V 1 base short and J 8 bases short, with 17 bases between. The CDR3 here is CASSLDRAVNGGELFF. The CDR3, as DNA: TGTGCCAGCAGCTTAGATCGGGCCGTCAACGGGGGGGAGCTGTTTTTT.

The chain recombines TRBV5-1 with TRBJ1-6; 7 nucleotides match TRBD1. J was trimmed by 6 bases and V by 4 bases; bases with no gene match: 7. The CDR3 contains 15 residues. CDR1 SGHRS and CDR2 YFSETQ come from the germline V gene. The CDR3: CASSKDRRSNSPLHF. The CDR3 region has the DNA TGCGCCAGCAGCAAGGACAGGAGAAGTAATTCACCCCTCCACTTT.

The chain employs TRBV3-1 and TRBJ2-7, with D perhaps matching TRBD1 (6 bases). The length of the CDR3 is 17 residues. Per germline, CDR1 LGHDT and CDR2 YNNKEL (reference sequence). Deletions cut 4 bases from V and 0 bases from J, with 19 bases between. CDR3 DNA: TGTGCCAGCAGCCCCTCACCGACAGGACCCAGCTCCTACGAGCAGTACTTC. This gives the protein CASSPSPTGPSSYEQYF.

The CDR3 DNA follows: TGTGCCAGCCGACGCGGGGTGAACACCGGGGAGCTGTTTTTT. Translation: CASRRGVNTGELFF. The chain employs TRBV27 and TRBJ2-2; perhaps TRBD2 as D (6 bases). The CDR3 is 14 amino acids. V lost 8 bases and J lost 1, with 11 bases in between. Per the germline V gene, CDR1 is MNHEY and CDR2 is SMNVEV (reference sequence).